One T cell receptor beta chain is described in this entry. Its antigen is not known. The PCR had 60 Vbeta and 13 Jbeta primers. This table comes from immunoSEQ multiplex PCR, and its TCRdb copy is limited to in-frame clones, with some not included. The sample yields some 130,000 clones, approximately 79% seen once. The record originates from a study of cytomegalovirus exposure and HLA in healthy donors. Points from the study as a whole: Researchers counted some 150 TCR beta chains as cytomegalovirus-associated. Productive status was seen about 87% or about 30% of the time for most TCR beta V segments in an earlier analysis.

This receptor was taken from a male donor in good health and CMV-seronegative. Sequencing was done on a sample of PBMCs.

CDR3 nucleotides: TGTGCCCTGAGTCTAGGAAATTACGAGCAGTACTTC. It translates to CALSLGNYEQYF. This chain joins TRBV7-9 and TRBJ2-7; D ambiguous. The CDR3 length is 12 residues. The germline CDR1 and CDR2 sequences are SEHNR and FQNEAQ (reference sequence). The V and J ends lost 11 bases and 4 bases respectively, with 15 bases between them.